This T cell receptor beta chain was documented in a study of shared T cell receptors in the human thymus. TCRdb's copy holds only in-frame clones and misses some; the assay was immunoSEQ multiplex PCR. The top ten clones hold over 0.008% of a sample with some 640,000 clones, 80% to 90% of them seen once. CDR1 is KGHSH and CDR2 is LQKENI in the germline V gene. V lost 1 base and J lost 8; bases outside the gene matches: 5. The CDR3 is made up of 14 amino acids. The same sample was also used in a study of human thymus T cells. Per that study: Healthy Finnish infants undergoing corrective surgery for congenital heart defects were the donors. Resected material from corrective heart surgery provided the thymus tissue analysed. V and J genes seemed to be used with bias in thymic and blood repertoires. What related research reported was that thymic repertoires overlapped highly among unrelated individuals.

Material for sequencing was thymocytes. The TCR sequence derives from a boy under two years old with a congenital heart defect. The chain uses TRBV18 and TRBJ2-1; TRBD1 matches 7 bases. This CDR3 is CASSPLLDRDEQFF. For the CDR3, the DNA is TGTGCCAGCTCACCACTCCTAGACAGGGATGAGCAGTTCTTC.